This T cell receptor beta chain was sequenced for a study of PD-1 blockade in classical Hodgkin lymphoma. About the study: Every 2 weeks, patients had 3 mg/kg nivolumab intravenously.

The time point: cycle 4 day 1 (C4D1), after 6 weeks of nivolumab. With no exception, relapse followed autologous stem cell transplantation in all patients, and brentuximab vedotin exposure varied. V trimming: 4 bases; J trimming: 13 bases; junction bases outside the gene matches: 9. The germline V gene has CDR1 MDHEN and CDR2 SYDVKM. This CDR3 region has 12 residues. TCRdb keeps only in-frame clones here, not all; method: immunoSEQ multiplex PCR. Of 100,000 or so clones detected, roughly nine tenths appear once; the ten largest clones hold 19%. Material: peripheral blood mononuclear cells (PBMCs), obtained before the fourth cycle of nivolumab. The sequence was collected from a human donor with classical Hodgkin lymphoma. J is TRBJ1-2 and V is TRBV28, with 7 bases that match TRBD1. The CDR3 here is CASSSRDRVSTF. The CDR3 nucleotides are TGTGCCAGCAGTTCACGAGACAGGGTCTCCACCTTC.